There are a few counts of the clone carrying this T cell receptor (beta chain). Its cognate antigen is unknown. The data derive from a study of cytomegalovirus exposure and HLA in healthy donors. Across the whole study: Just over 80% of 398 genotyped donors fell in the Caucasian-associated ancestry cluster. Study findings and constraints: The classifier was said to identify cytomegalovirus status with high specificity and sensitivity.

Samples came from healthy bone marrow donors. This PCR relied on a set of 60 Vbeta primers and 13 Jbeta primers. Libraries were prepared by immunoSEQ multiplex PCR; TCRdb keeps only in-frame clonotypes and omits some of them. The sample shows about 110,000 clones, just over 75% of them seen only once. The sample comprised PBMCs. This sequence originates from a man aged 25 to 40 in good health and CMV-seropositive.

CDR3: CASSSRPENSEKLFF. CDR3 coding DNA: TGCGCCAGCAGCTCACGACCGGAGAATAGCGAAAAACTGTTTTTT. V is TRBV5-1 and J is TRBJ1-4; D gene unclear. Trimming took off 3 bases at V and 8 bases at J, with 17 bases between the two ends. In germline, CDR1 is SGHRS, CDR2 YFSETQ. This CDR3 contains 15 residues.